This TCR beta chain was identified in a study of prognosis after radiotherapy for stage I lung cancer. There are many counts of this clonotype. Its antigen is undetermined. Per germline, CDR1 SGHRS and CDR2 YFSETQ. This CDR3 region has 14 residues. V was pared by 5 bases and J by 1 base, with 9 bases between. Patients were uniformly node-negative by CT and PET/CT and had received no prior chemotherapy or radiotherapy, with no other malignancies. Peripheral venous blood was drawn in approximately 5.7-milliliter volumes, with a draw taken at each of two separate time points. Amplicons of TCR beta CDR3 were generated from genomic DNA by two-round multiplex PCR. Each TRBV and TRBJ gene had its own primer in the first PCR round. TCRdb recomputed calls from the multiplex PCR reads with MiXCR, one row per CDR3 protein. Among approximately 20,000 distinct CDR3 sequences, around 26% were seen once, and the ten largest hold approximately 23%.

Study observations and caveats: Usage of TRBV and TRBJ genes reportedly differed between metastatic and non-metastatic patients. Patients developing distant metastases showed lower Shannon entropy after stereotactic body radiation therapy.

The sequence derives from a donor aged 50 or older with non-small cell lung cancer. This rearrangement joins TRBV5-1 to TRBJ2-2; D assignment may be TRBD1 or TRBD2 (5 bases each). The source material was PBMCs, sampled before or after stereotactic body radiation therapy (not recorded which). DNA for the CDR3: TGCGCCAGCAGTCGGGACGGGAACACCGGGGAGCTGTTTTTT. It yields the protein CASSRDGNTGELFF.